This T cell receptor beta chain was sequenced in a study of CD8 T cells in ankylosing spondylitis. Broader study findings: Earlier studies detected some motif variants in reactive arthritis synovial fluid and blood. Disease-linked clones bore a CD8+ phenotype, appearing relatively rarely in peripheral blood. It was reported that disease-linked clones were significantly enriched in matched ankylosing spondylitis synovial fluid.

With 3 bases removed from V and 1 base from J, the gap between germline ends came to 9 bases. CDR1 is LGHDT and CDR2 is YNNKEL in the germline V gene (reference sequence). The CDR3 has 14 amino acids. Using quantitative 5'-RACE with molecular barcodes, the authors made TCR beta libraries. TCRdb recomputed calls from the 5' RACE reads with MiXCR, one row per CDR3 protein. This table holds about 160,000 distinct CDR3 sequences, around 19% found once. A note on this clonotype: Its antigen remains unknown.

The sequence was collected from a male donor with ankylosing spondylitis or in good health (not recorded which). The sample comprised blood, either unsorted or a sorted T cell fraction (not recorded which). The chain links TRBV3-1 to TRBJ2-5; TRBD1 is a possible D gene (5 bases). The CDR3 DNA reads TGTGCCAGCAGCCACACAGGCCGCCAAGAGACCCAGTACTTC. It yields the protein CASSHTGRQETQYF.